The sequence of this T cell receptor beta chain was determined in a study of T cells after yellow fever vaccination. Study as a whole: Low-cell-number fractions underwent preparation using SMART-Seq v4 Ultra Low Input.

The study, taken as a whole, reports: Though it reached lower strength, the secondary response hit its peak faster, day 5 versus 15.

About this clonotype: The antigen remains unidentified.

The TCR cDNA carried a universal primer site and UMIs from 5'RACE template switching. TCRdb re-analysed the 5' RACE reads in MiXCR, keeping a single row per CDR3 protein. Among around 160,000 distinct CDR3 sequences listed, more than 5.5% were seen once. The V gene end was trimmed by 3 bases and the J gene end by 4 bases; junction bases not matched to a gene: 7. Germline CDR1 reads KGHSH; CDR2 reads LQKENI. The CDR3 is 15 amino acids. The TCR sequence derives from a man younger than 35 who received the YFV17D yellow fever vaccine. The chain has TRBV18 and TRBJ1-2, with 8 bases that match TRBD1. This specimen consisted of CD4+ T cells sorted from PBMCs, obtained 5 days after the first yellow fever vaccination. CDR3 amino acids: CASSPTGEPLYGYTF. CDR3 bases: TGTGCCAGCTCACCGACAGGGGAACCGCTCTATGGCTACACCTTC.